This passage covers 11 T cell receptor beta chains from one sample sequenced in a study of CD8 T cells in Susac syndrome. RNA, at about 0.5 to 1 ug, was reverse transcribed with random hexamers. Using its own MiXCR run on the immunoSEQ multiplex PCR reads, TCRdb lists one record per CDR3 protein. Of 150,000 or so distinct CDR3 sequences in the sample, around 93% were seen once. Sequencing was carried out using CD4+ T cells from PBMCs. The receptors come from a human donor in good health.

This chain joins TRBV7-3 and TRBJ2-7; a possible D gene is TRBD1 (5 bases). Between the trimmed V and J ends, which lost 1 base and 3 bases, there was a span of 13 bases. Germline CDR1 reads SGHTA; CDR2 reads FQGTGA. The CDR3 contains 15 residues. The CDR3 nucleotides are TGTGCCAGCAGCTTAATCGGCAGGGAAGGCTACGAGCAGTACTTC. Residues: CASSLIGREGYEQYF. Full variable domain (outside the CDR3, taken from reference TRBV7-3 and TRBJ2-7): GAGVSQTPSNKVTEKGKYVELRCDPISGHTALYWYRQSLGQGPEFLIYFQGTGAADDSGLPNDRFFAVRPEGSVSTLKIQRTERGDSAVYLCASSLIGREGYEQYFGPGTRLTVT.

The CDR3 protein is CASRKREGATQPQHF. The CDR3 DNA reads TGTGCCAGTAGGAAAAGGGAGGGGGCGACCCAGCCCCAGCATTTT. The chain is built from TRBV19 and TRBJ1-5, with TRBD1 identical over 7 bases. CDR1 is LNHDA, CDR2 SQIVND, per germline (reference sequence). The J segment lost 7 bases and the V segment lost 6 bases, leaving 12 bases of the junction unmatched. CDR3 length: 15 residues.

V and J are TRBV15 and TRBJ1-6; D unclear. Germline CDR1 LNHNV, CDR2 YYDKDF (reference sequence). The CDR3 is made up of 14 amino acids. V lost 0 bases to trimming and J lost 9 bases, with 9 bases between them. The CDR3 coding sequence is TGTGCCACCAGCAGAGATGTATACGGTTCACCCCTCCACTTT. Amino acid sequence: CATSRDVYGSPLHF.

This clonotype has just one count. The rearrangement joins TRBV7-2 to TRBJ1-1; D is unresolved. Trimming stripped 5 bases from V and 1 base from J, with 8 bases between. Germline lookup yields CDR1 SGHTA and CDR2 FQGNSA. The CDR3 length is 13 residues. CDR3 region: CASSRAGNTEAFF. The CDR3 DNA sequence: TGTGCCAGCAGCCGTGCGGGGAACACTGAAGCTTTCTTT.

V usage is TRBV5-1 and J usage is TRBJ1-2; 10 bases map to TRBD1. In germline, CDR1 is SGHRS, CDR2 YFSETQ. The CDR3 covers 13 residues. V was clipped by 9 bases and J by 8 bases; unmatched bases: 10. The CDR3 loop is CATGTGEGRGYTF. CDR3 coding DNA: TGCGCCACCGGGACAGGGGAGGGAAGAGGCTACACCTTC.

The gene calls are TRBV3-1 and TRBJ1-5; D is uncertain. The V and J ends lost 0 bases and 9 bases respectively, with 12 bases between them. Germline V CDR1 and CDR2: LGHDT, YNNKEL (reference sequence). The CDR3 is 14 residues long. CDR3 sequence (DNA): TGTGCCAGCAGCCAAGATTCGGTACCTCGGCCCCAGCATTTT. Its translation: CASSQDSVPRPQHF.

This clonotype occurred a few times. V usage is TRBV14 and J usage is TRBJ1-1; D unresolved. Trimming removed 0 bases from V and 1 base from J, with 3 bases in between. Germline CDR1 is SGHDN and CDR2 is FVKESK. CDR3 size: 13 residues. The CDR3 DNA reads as TGTGCCAGCAGCCAAGACAGGAACACTGAAGCTTTCTTT. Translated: CASSQDRNTEAFF. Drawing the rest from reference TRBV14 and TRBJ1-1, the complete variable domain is EAGVTQFPSHSVIEKGQTVTLRCDPISGHDNLYWYRRVMGKEIKFLLHFVKESKQDESGMPNNRFLAERTGGTYSTLKVQPAELEDSGVYFCASSQDRNTEAFFGQGTRLTVV.

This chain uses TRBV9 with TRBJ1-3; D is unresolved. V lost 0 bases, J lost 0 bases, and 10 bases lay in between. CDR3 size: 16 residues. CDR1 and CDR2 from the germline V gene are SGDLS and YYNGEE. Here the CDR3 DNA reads TGTGCCAGCAGCGTAGCGGGCGGCAGCTCTGGAAACACCATATATTTT. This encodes CASSVAGGSSGNTIYF.

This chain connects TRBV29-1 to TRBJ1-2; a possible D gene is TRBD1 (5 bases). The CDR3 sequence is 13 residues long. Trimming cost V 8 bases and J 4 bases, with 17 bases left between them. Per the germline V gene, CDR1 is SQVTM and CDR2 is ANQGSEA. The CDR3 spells CSPIHRQGYGYTF. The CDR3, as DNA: TGCAGCCCCATCCACCGGCAGGGCTATGGCTACACCTTC.

CDR3 coding DNA: TGTGCCAGCAGCCCCGAAGGAATATGGGGTTCCGGGGAGCTGTTTTTT. Encoded protein: CASSPEGIWGSGELFF. This rearrangement joins TRBV2 to TRBJ2-2; D is ambiguous. With 6 bases removed from V and 6 bases from J, the gap between germline ends came to 20 bases. This CDR3 comprises 16 residues. Per germline, CDR1 SNHLY and CDR2 FYNNEI.

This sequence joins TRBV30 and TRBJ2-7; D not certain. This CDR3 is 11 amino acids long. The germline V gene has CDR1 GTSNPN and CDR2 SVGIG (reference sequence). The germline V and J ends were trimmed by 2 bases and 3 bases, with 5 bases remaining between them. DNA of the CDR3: TGTGCCTGGAGTCTGATCTACGAGCAGTACTTC. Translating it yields CAWSLIYEQYF.